This entry describes one T cell receptor beta chain. It has no known antigen specificity. Per-nucleotide qualities are absent, and no much larger clonotype sits a single base away. According to the germline V gene (reference sequence), CDR1 reads MNHEY and CDR2 reads SMNVEV. V was cut back by 8 bases and J by 7 bases, leaving a gap of 18 bases between them. The CDR3, cysteine through phenylalanine, is 13 amino acids long. Only CDR3 DNA remains: 39 bases, in frame from the first base. The run used an Illumina HiSeq 1500. The raw public data were reprocessed by TCRdb itself: fastp quality trimming at Q25, MiXCR clonotype calling, in-frame beta chains only. Entries are consolidated by CDR3 protein sequence, retaining the most common genes and DNA. The sample contains around 430,000 distinct CDR3 sequences, about 42% of them found a single time. Of the sample, around 45% falls within the top ten clones.

The treatment or condition tag for this specimen amounts to: in vitro stimulation with specific CMV peptide epitopes to enrich CMV-specific T cells. This specimen belongs to a study of T cell repertoires in cytomegalovirus infection (dated by TCRdb to about 2019). Background on the whole study: Recently identified HLA-C-restricted CMV epitopes, whose presentation resists viral immunomodulation, were targeted by peptide stimulations together with well-studied HLA-B-restricted epitopes. The HLA type of each donor mattered for the analysis, because public TCR beta signatures pointed to carriage of CMV infection along with the matching HLA type. Paper-wide results and their limitations: In both this cohort and an independent approximately 350-donor cohort, the cumulative frequency of public TCR beta family members distinguished carriers of CMV infection plus the relevant HLA type. In the ex vivo response, HLA-C-restricted CMV-specific TCR beta clonotypes were dominant, and in two of eight donors the single most frequent clonotype came from this HLA-C-restricted group.

This receptor was obtained from a human donor in good health (CMV status not recorded). Some clones in this sample may be carry-over from other donors' samples. The sample here was cultured PBMCs, taken from culture after CMV antigen stimulation. The chain is assembled from TRBV27 and TRBJ2-7; the D gene remains uncertain. In nucleotides, the sequence is TGTGCCAGCCTAGTCAGTCGGTCCCGAGAGCAGTACTTC. It specifies CASLVSRSREQYF.